The 3 T cell receptor beta chains listed next were all sequenced from one sample in a study of cytomegalovirus exposure and HLA in healthy donors. In the PCR, 60 Vbeta and 13 Jbeta primers were used. Data came from immunoSEQ multiplex PCR; TCRdb stores just in-frame clones and leaves some out. The table records fewer than 250,000 clones, 83% of them present only once. Sample: PBMCs. The origin of the receptors is a man aged 35-49 years in good health and CMV-seropositive.

The chain joins TRBV27 to TRBJ2-7; 8 bases are shared with TRBD2. Trimming cost V 6 bases and J 4 bases; bases outside gene matches: 5. Looked up from germline, CDR1 is MNHEY and CDR2 is SMNVEV (reference sequence). This CDR3 region has 13 residues. CDR3 coding DNA: TGTGCCAGCAGCCGGACTAGCCGGTACGAGCAGTACTTC. Translated: CASSRTSRYEQYF.

As for this clone: At one end, the junction sequence differs from germline, possibly due to a read error. This chain uses TRBV19 with TRBJ2-2, with 9 bases identical to TRBD1. Per germline, CDR1 LNHDA and CDR2 SQIVND (reference sequence). The CDR3 extends over 11 amino acids. CDR3 residues: CGTGLTGELFF. DNA for the CDR3: TGCGGGACAGGGCTTACCGGGGAGCTGTTTTTT. Variable domain in full (rest from reference TRBV19 and TRBJ2-2): DGGITQSPKYLFRKEGQNVTLSCEQNLNHDAMYWYRQDPGQGLRLIYYSQIVNDFQKGDIAEGYSVSREKKESFPLTVTSAQKNPTAFYLCGTGLTGELFFGEGSRLTVL.

The V and J genes are TRBV5-5 and TRBJ1-1; a possible D gene is TRBD1 (6 bases). Trimming took off 1 base at V and 6 bases at J, with 16 bases between the two ends. CDR3 length: 15 amino acids. Germline lookup yields CDR1 SGHKS and CDR2 YYEKEE (reference sequence). CDR3 sequence: CASSLSGGARAEAFF. The CDR3 nucleotides are TGTGCCAGCAGCTTGTCGGGGGGCGCGCGGGCTGAAGCTTTCTTT.